Presented here are 29 T cell receptor beta chains from one specimen sequenced in a study of cytomegalovirus exposure and HLA in healthy donors. In the PCR, 60 Vbeta and 13 Jbeta primers were used. Libraries were prepared by immunoSEQ multiplex PCR; TCRdb keeps only in-frame clonotypes and omits some of them. Among 160,000 or so clones listed, 65% to 80% were seen once. The sample consisted of PBMCs. These receptors originate from a woman aged 40 to 50 in good health and CMV-seropositive.

The rearrangement links TRBV6-1 to TRBJ2-4, with 7 positions matching TRBD1. Trimming cost V 9 bases and J 1 base; bases outside gene matches: 6. The CDR3 has 14 residues. From germline, CDR1 is MNHNS and CDR2 SASEGT. The CDR3 DNA is TGTGCCAGTCAAGTACAGGGGGCCAAAAACATTCAGTACTTC. This gives the protein CASQVQGAKNIQYF.

V gene TRBV7-8 combines with J gene TRBJ1-5; D may be TRBD1 (5 bases). Germline lookup yields CDR1 SGHVS and CDR2 FQNEAQ. The CDR3 consists of 16 residues. The V and J ends lost 3 bases and 6 bases respectively, with 18 bases between them. CDR3 DNA sequence: TGTGCCAGCAGCTTGGCTGACAGCTATTCTAGTCAGCCCCAGCATTTT. Translation: CASSLADSYSSQPQHF.

The CDR3 reads CSVVRQGARETQYF. The DNA of the CDR3 is TGCAGCGTTGTTCGCCAGGGGGCTCGGGAGACCCAGTACTTC. V usage is TRBV29-1 and J usage is TRBJ2-5; 8 bases are shared with TRBD1. CDR1 SQVTM and CDR2 ANQGSEA come from the germline V gene. After removal of 4 bases from V and 5 bases from J, the junction contained 9 bases not matched to a gene. The CDR3 is 14 residues long.

This clone occurred a few times. The chain couples TRBV7-9 to TRBJ1-2; D gene unclear. V lost 1 base to trimming and J lost 4 bases, with 10 bases between them. Germline values: CDR1 SEHNR, CDR2 FQNEAQ (reference sequence). The CDR3 has 14 residues. For the CDR3, the DNA is TGTGCCAGCAGCTTAGAGGCAGGTCTCTATGGCTACACCTTC. Translated, it gives CASSLEAGLYGYTF.

The chain recombines TRBV9 with TRBJ1-5; D is perhaps TRBD1 (5 bases). V dropped 3 bases and J dropped 4 bases, with 11 bases sitting between them. In germline, CDR1 is SGDLS, CDR2 YYNGEE. The CDR3 sequence is 14 residues long. The CDR3 reads CASSAGIPNQPQHF. DNA for the CDR3: TGTGCCAGCAGCGCAGGGATCCCTAATCAGCCCCAGCATTTT.

The chain recombines TRBV15 with TRBJ1-5; 9 bases are shared with TRBD1. The CDR3 extends over 16 amino acids. The junction had 5 bases not matched to a gene; V was cut back by 0 bases and J by 5 bases. Germline loops: CDR1 LNHNV, CDR2 YYDKDF (reference sequence). DNA of the CDR3: TGTGCCACCAGCAGAGATTGGACAGGGGTTGATCAGCCCCAGCATTTT. It is translated as CATSRDWTGVDQPQHF.

The chain recombines TRBV12-5 with TRBJ2-2, with 14 bases identical to TRBD2. V lost 0 bases and J lost 6; bases outside the gene matches: 6. The CDR3 is 18 amino acids. Per germline, CDR1 LGHNT and CDR2 FRNRAP. This chain's CDR3 is CASGLVLGTSGGAGELFF. CDR3 nucleotide sequence: TGTGCTAGTGGTTTGGTACTTGGGACTAGCGGGGGAGCCGGGGAGCTGTTTTTT.

This clone occurred once. The chain has TRBV7-2 and TRBJ1-1; 7 nucleotides match TRBD1. From germline, CDR1 is SGHTA and CDR2 FQGNSA. The CDR3 length is 15 residues. J was trimmed by 7 bases and V by 1 base; bases with no gene match: 9. The CDR3 DNA sequence: TGTGCCAGCAGCTTAGGGCCAGGGGGAAGGGGTGAAGCTTTCTTT. Translating gives CASSLGPGGRGEAFF.

V is TRBV30 and J is TRBJ1-2; D remains unclear. The CDR3 length is 12 residues. Germline loops: CDR1 GTSNPN, CDR2 SVGIG (reference sequence). Trimming shortened V by 0 bases and J by 3 bases, and 5 bases separated the two germline ends. CDR3 in amino acids: CAWSVPDYGYTF. In DNA, the CDR3 is TGTGCCTGGAGTGTACCGGACTATGGCTACACCTTC.

This clone was counted a single time. V gene TRBV4-1 combines with J gene TRBJ2-1; a weak D match, TRBD1 (7 bases). Germline V gene sequence: CDR1 MGHRA, CDR2 YSYEKL. Trimming left V 2 bases short and J 7 bases short, with 27 bases between. This CDR3 comprises 19 residues. In DNA form, the CDR3 reads TGCGCCAGCAGCCAAAAAGGGGGTGGAGGGGGCGATTGGGCGAATGAGCAGTTCTTC. The encoded protein is CASSQKGGGGGDWANEQFF.

CDR3 nucleotides: TGTGCCAGCGGACAGTCCTCCTACGAGCAGTACTTC. Amino acid sequence: CASGQSSYEQYF. The chain has TRBV9 and TRBJ2-7; weak D call: TRBD1 (6 bases). This CDR3 is built from 12 residues. The germline V gene encodes CDR1 SGDLS and CDR2 YYNGEE. V was trimmed by 7 bases and J by 0 bases, leaving 8 bases between them.

J is TRBJ1-1 and V is TRBV19; a weak D match, TRBD1 (5 bases). V gave up 5 bases and J gave up 4 bases, with 14 bases separating them. Germline V gives CDR1 LNHDA, CDR2 SQIVND (reference sequence). The CDR3 covers 14 residues. The CDR3: CASSATAWSTEAFF. The CDR3 DNA follows: TGTGCCAGTAGTGCGACAGCATGGAGCACTGAAGCTTTCTTT.

The chain recombines TRBV29-1 with TRBJ1-1; 8 nucleotides match TRBD1. The CDR3 sequence is 14 residues long. Germline CDR1 reads SQVTM; CDR2 reads ANQGSEA. The ends lost 1 base at V and 3 bases at J; junction bases unmatched: 4. CDR3 nucleotides: TGCAGCGTTGAAGGACAGGGGCGCTACACTGAAGCTTTCTTT. Translating it yields CSVEGQGRYTEAFF.

The chain joins TRBV7-6 to TRBJ2-7; 12 positions match TRBD1. Germline CDR1 and CDR2: SGHVS and FNYEAQ. This CDR3 has 16 amino acids. Losses at the gene ends were 4 bases for V and 5 bases for J; bases not matched to a gene: 9. In DNA form, the CDR3 reads TGTGCCAGCAGCTCCGGTTCCGGGACAGGGGGCGACGAGCAGTACTTC. It yields the protein CASSSGSGTGGDEQYF.

The chain joins TRBV19 to TRBJ2-1; D is unclear. Looked up from germline, CDR1 is LNHDA and CDR2 is SQIVND (reference sequence). V was shortened by 3 bases and J by 5 bases, with 17 bases between the two germline ends. The CDR3 covers 16 residues. The CDR3 here is CASSMMAQALHNEQFF. CDR3 coding DNA: TGTGCCAGTAGTATGATGGCCCAGGCCCTCCACAATGAGCAGTTCTTC.

This chain's CDR3 is CASRLQVSIGTEAFF. CDR3 nucleotide sequence: TGTGCCAGCAGGTTACAGGTCTCCATCGGCACTGAAGCTTTCTTT. The chain couples TRBV28 to TRBJ1-1, with a tentative D call TRBD1 (5 bases). V gave up 6 bases and J gave up 4 bases, with 18 bases separating them. This CDR3 is 15 amino acids long. Germline V gene lookup returns CDR1 MDHEN and CDR2 SYDVKM.

This sequence joins TRBV23-1 and TRBJ1-3; D unresolved. TRBV23-1 carries the ORF label, with uncertain function. The V gene lost 6 bases and the J gene lost 3 bases, with 9 bases spanning the gap. This CDR3 has 13 amino acids. This chain's CDR3 is CASSLNGGNTIYF. The CDR3 DNA reads TGCGCCAGCAGCTTGAACGGTGGAAACACCATATATTTT.

The chain links TRBV18 to TRBJ2-7; no clear D gene. V lost 3 bases, J lost 4 bases, and 10 bases lay in between. CDR1 and CDR2 (germline): KGHSH, LQKENI. The CDR3 has 13 residues. This CDR3 reads CASSPAPLYEQYF. CDR3 coding DNA: TGTGCCAGCTCACCGGCACCGTTATACGAGCAGTACTTC.

This clone appeared once. This chain connects TRBV5-8 to TRBJ2-7; TRBD1 aligns across 9 bases. The J segment lost 3 bases and the V segment lost 4 bases, leaving 8 bases of the junction unmatched. Germline V CDR1 and CDR2: SGHTS, YDEGEE. The CDR3 is 15 residues long. Here the CDR3 reads CASSTGQGRYYEQYF. In DNA, the CDR3 is TGTGCCAGCAGCACAGGACAGGGGCGATACTACGAGCAGTACTTC.

The chain uses TRBV4-2 and TRBJ2-1; 8 bases line up with TRBD1. The CDR3 totals 15 residues. The germline gives CDR1 LGHNA, CDR2 YNFKEQ. The J segment lost 7 bases and the V segment lost 4 bases, leaving 9 bases of the junction unmatched. The CDR3 here is CASSRAQGAGNEQFF. The CDR3 DNA reads TGTGCCAGCAGCCGCGCCCAGGGGGCCGGGAATGAGCAGTTCTTC.

The rearrangement links TRBV4-1 to TRBJ1-1, with D possibly matching TRBD1 (5 bases). Trimming pared 6 bases from V and 0 bases from J, leaving 11 bases between. CDR3 length: 14 amino acids. In germline, CDR1 is MGHRA, CDR2 YSYEKL. Here the CDR3 reads CASSTGFMNTEAFF. The CDR3 region has the DNA TGCGCCAGCAGTACAGGTTTCATGAACACTGAAGCTTTCTTT.

This sequence joins TRBV9 and TRBJ2-2; D perhaps matches TRBD2 (5 bases). The CDR3 totals 12 residues. Trimming removed 7 bases at V and 7 bases at J, with 11 bases between. Germline-derived CDR1 and CDR2 are SGDLS and YYNGEE. The CDR3 here is CASGRVGGELFF. The DNA for the CDR3 is TGTGCCAGCGGGAGAGTAGGCGGGGAGCTGTTTTTT.

A few counts support this clone. This chain joins TRBV21-1 and TRBJ1-1. TRBV21-1 is an annotated pseudogene. This CDR3 is 19 amino acids long. The CDR3 is CASSKARGRGKIMNTEAFF. The CDR3 DNA sequence: TGTGCCAGCAGCAAAGCGCGGGGGAGGGGGAAAATAATGAACACTGAAGCTTTCTTT.

CDR3 coding DNA: TGCGCCAGCAGCCAAGATTTGGACAGGGGGCAGTTAGAGACCCAGTACTTC. It encodes CASSQDLDRGQLETQYF. The V gene is TRBV4-1, the J gene TRBJ2-5; TRBD1 aligns across 11 bases. Germline V lookup: CDR1 MGHRA, CDR2 YSYEKL. This CDR3 spans 17 amino acids. J was trimmed by 4 bases and V by 0 bases; bases with no gene match: 7.

This sequence joins TRBV5-4 and TRBJ2-7; TRBD1 agrees at 8 bases. Losses at the gene ends were 4 bases for V and 2 bases for J; bases not matched to a gene: 8. The germline V gene has CDR1 SGHNT and CDR2 YYREEE (reference sequence). CDR3 length equals 15 residues. This chain's CDR3 is CASSRTGIETYEQYF. CDR3 coding DNA: TGTGCCAGCAGCCGGACAGGGATCGAAACCTACGAGCAGTACTTC.

The chain couples TRBV11-2 to TRBJ1-1; D is possibly TRBD1 (6 bases). This CDR3 spans 12 amino acids. The V end was cut by 9 bases, the J end by 6 bases, with 14 bases between. Germline lookup yields CDR1 SGHAT and CDR2 FQNNGV. In DNA form, the CDR3 reads TGTGCCAGTGGGTGGACAGCGGCTGAAGCTTTCTTT. Translation gives CASGWTAAEAFF.

The gene calls are TRBV18 and TRBJ1-2, with 8 nucleotides matching TRBD1. The length of the CDR3 is 14 residues. The V gene's germline CDR1 is KGHSH and CDR2 LQKENI. V gave up 3 bases and J gave up 2 bases; unmatched junction bases: 2. The CDR3 nucleotides are TGTGCCAGCTCACCGACAGGGGCGAACTATGGCTACACCTTC. This sequence encodes CASSPTGANYGYTF. Based on the CDR3 plus reference TRBV18 and TRBJ1-2, the full variable domain is NAGVMQNPRHLVRRRGQEARLRCSPMKGHSHVYWYRQLPEEGLKFMVYLQKENIIDESGMPKERFSAEFPKEGPSILRIQQVVRGDSAAYFCASSPTGANYGYTFGSGTRLTVV.

The V call is TRBV9, the J call TRBJ2-4, with TRBD2 identical over 15 bases. The V segment lost 0 bases and the J segment 8 bases; nucleotides outside the gene matches: 3. The CDR3 spans 16 residues. Germline CDR1 SGDLS, CDR2 YYNGEE. The CDR3 here is CASSVGTSGGADIQYF. Written as DNA, the CDR3 is TGTGCCAGCAGCGTAGGGACTAGCGGGGGGGCCGACATTCAGTACTTC.

The chain uses TRBV5-1 and TRBJ1-2; tentative D call: TRBD1 (6 bases). CDR1 and CDR2 from the germline V gene are SGHRS and YFSETQ. The CDR3 covers 14 residues. V lost 4 bases and J 3 bases, leaving 13 bases between the germline ends. The CDR3 is CASSDPGVYYGYTF. CDR3 bases: TGCGCCAGCAGCGATCCAGGGGTATACTATGGCTACACCTTC. The variable domain in full, completed from reference TRBV5-1 and TRBJ1-2, reads KAGVTQTPRYLIKTRGQQVTLSCSPISGHRSVSWYQQTPGQGLQFLFEYFSETQRNKGNFPGRFSGRQFSNSRSEMNVSTLELGDSALYLCASSDPGVYYGYTFGSGTRLTVV.